This TCR beta chain was obtained from a study of a mutant IDH1 vaccine in newly diagnosed glioma. Overall study context: Receipt of radiotherapy, temozolomide, or both preceded the study, and most received both.

The study, taken as a whole, reports: Vaccine-induced immune responses occurred in 90% to 95% of patients.

TCRdb's copy holds only in-frame clones and misses some; the assay was immunoSEQ multiplex PCR. The sample contains fewer than 100,000 clones, around nine tenths of which appear only once. Time point: baseline, week 1 (first vaccination visit). The treatment: pre-vaccination baseline after standard-of-care therapy. A remark on this clone: Its specificity is unknown.

The CDR3 consists of 14 residues. Germline loops: CDR1 SGHAT, CDR2 FQNNGV. V lost 3 bases and J lost 2, with 9 bases in between. This specimen consisted of PBMCs, obtained from a glioma patient treated with radiotherapy, temozolomide or both. This sequence originates from a woman aged 45-65 years with glioma. J is TRBJ2-3 and V is TRBV11-2; D uncertain. The CDR3 reads CASSLDPATDTQYF. The CDR3 DNA reads TGTGCCAGCAGCTTGGATCCAGCCACAGATACGCAGTATTTT. Supplemented by reference TRBV11-2 and TRBJ2-3, the full variable domain reads EAGVAQSPRYKIIEKRQSVAFWCNPISGHATLYWYQQILGQGPKLLIQFQNNGVVDDSQLPKDRFSAERLKGVDSTLKIQPAKLEDSAVYLCASSLDPATDTQYFGPGTRLTVL.